This TCR beta chain was recorded in a study of naive and memory T cell subsets. This clonotype appeared many times. An equimolar mix of two oligonucleotides served as the beta constant-region primer for TRBC1 and TRBC2. Ligation attached a single-stranded oligonucleotide with a 12-nucleotide UMI and the SP2 primer to the cDNA 3' end. Using its own MiXCR run on the UMI-ligation and nested PCR reads, TCRdb lists one record per CDR3 protein. The table shows 89,000 or so distinct CDR3 sequences, with under 15% occurring only once. From the second PCR step, alpha and beta chains were amplified apart. CMV status came from CD4+ IFNgamma after overnight CMV lysate stimulation. After CD4 positive bead selection, the CD4-negative fraction gave CD8 T cells. The clonotype comes from a human donor in good health. The specimen sequenced was central memory CD4+ T cells from blood.

The CDR3 reads CSVGAGGPDTQYF. The DNA for the CDR3 is TGCAGCGTTGGAGCGGGAGGACCAGATACGCAGTATTTT. V and J are TRBV29-1 and TRBJ2-3, with 9 bases lining up with TRBD2. Trimming removed 4 bases from V and 4 bases from J; junction bases left unmatched: 3. The germline CDR1 and CDR2 sequences are SQVTM and ANQGSEA. CDR3 length equals 13 residues.